A single sample is the source of the 27 T cell receptor beta chains below, sequenced in a study of T-cell reconstitution after alpha-beta-depleted transplantation in children. This sample's TCRbeta library carried unique molecular identifier barcodes. MiXCR, run by TCRdb on the PCR reads, gives a single entry per CDR3 protein. This table has 440,000 or so distinct CDR3 sequences, about 45% appearing once. Sequencing was performed on PBMCs, taken before TCRalphabeta/CD19-depleted stem cell transplant. These receptors came from a girl aged 2-15 years with aplastic anemia, due to receive a stem cell transplant.

Only a few counts were recorded for this clonotype. The rearrangement links TRBV5-1 to TRBJ2-5, with 13 positions matching TRBD2. The CDR3 sequence is 16 residues long. Germline lookup yields CDR1 SGHRS and CDR2 YFSETQ. J lost 2 bases, V lost 2 bases, and 3 bases had no gene match. CDR3 bases: TGCGCCAGCAGCTTTGGACTAGCGGGAGTTCAAGAGACCCAGTACTTC. This gives the protein CASSFGLAGVQETQYF. Together with reference TRBV5-1 and TRBJ2-5, the CDR3 gives the full variable domain: KAGVTQTPRYLIKTRGQQVTLSCSPISGHRSVSWYQQTPGQGLQFLFEYFSETQRNKGNFPGRFSGRQFSNSRSEMNVSTLELGDSALYLCASSFGLAGVQETQYFGPGTRLLVL.

The rearrangement uses TRBV7-9 and TRBJ1-2; no clear D gene. Germline V gene sequence: CDR1 SEHNR, CDR2 FQNEAQ (reference sequence). The ends were cut back, 5 bases at V and 6 bases at J, with 10 bases in the middle. CDR3 length: 12 residues. The CDR3 reads CASSPLRNGYTF. DNA for the CDR3: TGTGCCAGCAGCCCCCTCCGGAATGGCTACACCTTC. Full variable domain (outside the CDR3, taken from reference TRBV7-9 and TRBJ1-2): DTGVSQNPRHKITKRGQNVTFRCDPISEHNRLYWYRQTLGQGPEFLTYFQNEAQLEKSRLLSDRFSAERPKGSFSTLEIQRTEQGDSAMYLCASSPLRNGYTFGSGTRLTVV.

This chain connects TRBV30 to TRBJ2-1; possible D gene TRBD1, 6 bases. V lost 1 base and J lost 12, with 10 bases in between. The CDR3 contains 11 residues. Looked up from germline, CDR1 is GTSNPN and CDR2 is SVGIG (reference sequence). DNA of the CDR3: TGTGCCTGGAGTGCACCAGGGGCGCAGTTCTTC. This sequence encodes CAWSAPGAQFF.

This clonotype was observed many times. The chain recombines TRBV5-6 with TRBJ1-2; TRBD1 agrees at 7 bases. The V and J ends lost 4 bases and 4 bases, in that order; junction bases with no gene match: 7. Germline V gene lookup returns CDR1 SGHDT and CDR2 YYEEEE. The CDR3 is 14 residues long. CDR3 nucleotides: TGTGCCAGCAGCCCCGGGACAGTTTTCTATGGCTACACCTTC. It is translated as CASSPGTVFYGYTF.

This clonotype has only a few counts. The rearrangement joins TRBV20-1 to TRBJ1-1; D possibly corresponds to TRBD1 (5 bases). Germline lookup yields CDR1 DFQATT and CDR2 SNEGSKA (reference sequence). CDR3 length: 12 residues. V was shortened by 5 bases and J by 4 bases, with 11 bases between the two germline ends. The CDR3 DNA sequence: TGCAGTGCTGGGCCGGGACCCACTGAAGCTTTCTTT. Its translation: CSAGPGPTEAFF.

This clonotype showed up many times. This rearrangement joins TRBV12-3 or TRBV12-4 to TRBJ1-2; D gene ambiguous. CDR3 size: 16 residues. V was shortened by 0 bases and J by 4 bases, with 15 bases between the two germline ends. The CDR3: CASSLALYGVGYGYTF. CDR3 DNA sequence: TGTGCCAGCAGTTTAGCGCTCTACGGAGTAGGCTATGGCTACACCTTC.

The rearrangement joins TRBV5-6 to TRBJ2-7, with 9 bases aligning to TRBD1. V shed 0 bases and J 2 bases; nucleotides not matched to a gene: 6. Germline CDR1 SGHDT, CDR2 YYEEEE. This CDR3 is 16 amino acids long. CDR3 coding DNA: TGTGCCAGCAGCTTGGCAGAACGACAGGGGGCCTACGAGCAGTACTTC. Its protein is CASSLAERQGAYEQYF. Full variable domain (missing parts from reference TRBV5-6 and TRBJ2-7): DAGVTQSPTHLIKTRGQQVTLRCSPKSGHDTVSWYQQALGQGPQFIFQYYEEEERQRGNFPDRFSGHQFPNYSSELNVNALLLGDSALYLCASSLAERQGAYEQYFGPGTRLTVT.

This clonotype was detected ten times or more. This chain connects TRBV20-1 to TRBJ1-2; 12 nucleotides align to TRBD1. The CDR3 is 12 residues long. The germline V gene encodes CDR1 DFQATT and CDR2 SNEGSKA (reference sequence). The CDR3 DNA reads TGCAGGGGGACAGGGGGCGCGGGAGGCTACACCTTC. Translating it yields CRGTGGAGGYTF.

This clonotype was seen a single time. At one end, the junction sequence differs from germline, possibly due to a read error. The gene calls are TRBV2 and TRBJ1-4; no firm D call. The length of the CDR3 is 12 residues. CDR1 is SNHLY, CDR2 FYNNEI, per germline. CDR3 residues: CASSEGTPEPVF. CDR3 DNA sequence: TGTGCCAGCAGTGAAGGGACCCCTGAGCCCGTTTTT. The whole variable domain, filled in from reference TRBV2 and TRBJ1-4, reads EPEVTQTPSHQVTQMGQEVILRCVPISNHLYFYWYRQILGQKVEFLVSFYNNEISEKSEIFDDQFSVERPDGSNFTLKIRSTKLEDSAMYFCASSEGTPEPVFGSGTQLSVL.

This clonotype showed up many times. The J gene is TRBJ1-5, the V gene TRBV7-2; TRBD1 aligns across 7 bases. The germline V gene encodes CDR1 SGHTA and CDR2 FQGNSA. The CDR3 runs to 15 residues. With 5 bases clipped from V and 5 bases from J, the junction kept 9 bases outside the gene matches. The CDR3 DNA sequence: TGTGCCAGCAGCCGGCGGGGAGGGGGCGATCAGCCCCAGCATTTT. Its protein product is CASSRRGGGDQPQHF.

This clonotype was recorded at least ten times. The CDR3, as DNA: TGTGCCAGCAGCTTCAGGGGACTAGCGATAGATACGCAGTATTTT. Amino acids: CASSFRGLAIDTQYF. The chain carries TRBV7-2 and TRBJ2-3; the match to TRBD2 covers 10 bases. Unmatched junction bases numbered 5, after V lost 3 bases and J lost 5 bases. Germline lookup yields CDR1 SGHTA and CDR2 FQGNSA. This CDR3 comprises 15 residues.

The chain combines TRBV29-1 with TRBJ2-7, with D hard to call. There are 13 residues in the CDR3. From germline, CDR1 is SQVTM and CDR2 ANQGSEA. Deletions cut 3 bases from V and 2 bases from J, with 11 bases between. The CDR3 coding sequence is TGCAGCGTTGATCGGCTGAATACCTACGAGCAGTACTTC. Translating gives CSVDRLNTYEQYF.

The chain recombines TRBV19 with TRBJ2-7; TRBD2 matches 11 bases. Germline V gives CDR1 LNHDA, CDR2 SQIVND (reference sequence). After removal of 3 bases from V and 4 bases from J, the junction contained 5 bases not matched to a gene. The CDR3 spans 15 residues. The CDR3 sequence is CASSMGLADRYEQYF. For the CDR3, the DNA is TGTGCCAGTAGTATGGGACTAGCGGACAGATACGAGCAGTACTTC.

The V call is TRBV5-1, the J call TRBJ2-7; the D gene is possibly TRBD2 (6 bases). The CDR3 runs 15 residues. V lost 0 bases to trimming and J lost 6 bases, with 16 bases between them. Germline CDR1 is SGHRS and CDR2 is YFSETQ. The CDR3 loop is CASSLELAQPSEQYF. The DNA for the CDR3 is TGCGCCAGCAGCTTGGAACTAGCCCAGCCTAGCGAGCAGTACTTC.

This clonotype came up many times. The chain has TRBV12-3 or TRBV12-4 and TRBJ2-3; possibly TRBD1 or TRBD2 for D (7 bases each). The CDR3 totals 14 residues. V gave up 7 bases and J gave up 5 bases, with 16 bases separating them. Written as DNA, the CDR3 is TGTGCCAGCAACGCGGGGGCAGGGGGAGATACGCAGTATTTT. Protein product: CASNAGAGGDTQYF.

CDR3 sequence reads: CASSLRAGAGGGELFF. The CDR3, as DNA: TGTGCCAGCAGCTTAAGAGCGGGGGCCGGGGGAGGGGAGCTGTTTTTT. V usage is TRBV7-2 and J usage is TRBJ2-2, with 8 bases aligning to TRBD2. The ends lost 2 bases at V and 8 bases at J; junction bases unmatched: 10. CDR3 length: 16 residues. Per germline, CDR1 SGHTA and CDR2 FQGNSA.

The chain employs TRBV7-3 and TRBJ2-2, with D unclear. Germline CDR1 and CDR2: SGHTA and FQGTGA. There are 16 residues in the CDR3. V lost 4 bases and J 1 base, leaving 13 bases between the germline ends. This CDR3 is CASSSKASLNTGELFF. The CDR3 coding sequence is TGTGCCAGCAGCTCGAAAGCGAGCCTGAACACCGGGGAGCTGTTTTTT.

The table lists this clonotype with a few counts. This rearrangement joins TRBV7-2 to TRBJ2-4; 8 bases match TRBD1. The CDR3 covers 16 residues. Germline CDR1 is SGHTA and CDR2 is FQGNSA. Losses at the gene ends were 1 base for V and 1 base for J; bases not matched to a gene: 3. CDR3 sequence: CASSLDYRGAKNIQYF. The CDR3 DNA reads as TGTGCCAGCAGCTTAGATTACAGGGGGGCCAAAAACATTCAGTACTTC.

In its sample, this clonotype was seen a few times. The CDR3 reads CASSLEDRDRIYEQYF. The CDR3 bases are TGTGCCAGCAGCTTGGAGGACCGGGACAGGATCTACGAGCAGTACTTC. The chain carries TRBV5-5 and TRBJ2-7; 8 bases match TRBD1. Germline CDR1 reads SGHKS; CDR2 reads YYEKEE (reference sequence). CDR3 size: 16 residues. Trimming at V came to 0 bases and at J to 3 bases, leaving 8 bases not matched to a gene.

At least ten counts were recorded for this clonotype. V is TRBV11-2 and J is TRBJ1-1; 8 nucleotides match TRBD1. Germline CDR1 is SGHAT and CDR2 is FQNNGV. J gave up 0 bases and V 5 bases, and 2 bases lay outside the gene matches. The CDR3 length is 14 residues. The CDR3: CASSVDRVNTEAFF. The CDR3 region has the DNA TGTGCCAGCAGCGTGGACAGGGTGAACACTGAAGCTTTCTTT.

The genes are TRBV12-3 or TRBV12-4 and TRBJ2-7, with 8 bases aligning to TRBD1. V lost 8 bases and J lost 2; bases outside the gene matches: 8. The CDR3 loop spans 14 amino acids. DNA for the CDR3: TGTGCCAGCCAACCAAGGGACAGGACCTACGAGCAGTACTTC. Residues: CASQPRDRTYEQYF.

This clonotype was counted only a few times. The chain uses TRBV7-9 and TRBJ2-7, with a possible D match to TRBD2 (6 bases). CDR1 is SEHNR, CDR2 FQNEAQ, per germline (reference sequence). The CDR3 contains 15 residues. V shed 2 bases and J shed 3 bases, with 14 bases lying between them. As DNA, the CDR3 is TGTGCCAGCAGCTTATCTAGCGTGTCGAGCTACGAGCAGTACTTC. Residues: CASSLSSVSSYEQYF.

Of note for this clonotype: At one of its ends the junction is not consistent with the germline gene, which may arise from a read error. This chain links TRBV19 with TRBJ1-2; weak D call: TRBD1 (6 bases). CDR1 is LNHDA, CDR2 SQIVND, per germline (reference sequence). The CDR3 consists of 17 residues. The chain's CDR3 is CANSVTTGEGPNYGYTF. The CDR3 DNA reads TGTGCCAATAGTGTTACGACAGGCGAGGGGCCCAACTATGGCTACACCTTC.

This clonotype has more than one count but fewer than ten. The gene calls are TRBV20-1 and TRBJ1-5; D not certain. V lost 3 bases to trimming and J lost 3 bases, with 6 bases between them. The length of the CDR3 is 12 residues. Germline V gene lookup returns CDR1 DFQATT and CDR2 SNEGSKA (reference sequence). The CDR3 protein is CSARQSNQPQHF. CDR3 bases: TGCAGTGCTAGGCAGTCCAATCAGCCCCAGCATTTT.

This chain uses TRBV15 with TRBJ2-1, with TRBD2 matching over 7 bases. The CDR3 has 15 residues. V trimming: 5 bases; J trimming: 5 bases; junction bases outside the gene matches: 9. Germline V gene data show CDR1 as LNHNV and CDR2 as YYDKDF (reference sequence). The CDR3 loop reads CATSARLAWNNEQFF. CDR3 DNA: TGTGCCACCAGCGCAAGACTAGCTTGGAACAATGAGCAGTTCTTC. The full variable domain, rest sourced from reference TRBV15 and TRBJ2-1, is DAMVIQNPRYQVTQFGKPVTLSCSQTLNHNVMYWYQQKSSQAPKLLFHYYDKDFNNEADTPDNFQSRRPNTSFCFLDIRSPGLGDTAMYLCATSARLAWNNEQFFGPGTRLTVL.

In its sample, this clonotype was seen a few times. The J gene is TRBJ2-3, the V gene TRBV6-1; 10 nucleotides agree with TRBD1. V was pared by 8 bases and J by 2 bases, with 10 bases of the junction left unmatched. This CDR3 is built from 16 residues. CDR1 is MNHNS and CDR2 is SASEGT in the germline V gene. The CDR3 DNA sequence: TGTGCCAGCGAAAGATCAGGGACAGGGGTCACAGATACGCAGTATTTT. Translating it yields CASERSGTGVTDTQYF.

The table lists this clonotype with a few counts. This chain links TRBV2 with TRBJ2-7; 7 nucleotides match TRBD2. Trimming took 8 bases from V and 3 from J; bases not matched to a gene: 7. The CDR3 sequence is 13 residues long. Germline loops: CDR1 SNHLY, CDR2 FYNNEI. This chain's CDR3 is CASVSGQSYEQYF. CDR3 in DNA: TGTGCCAGCGTTAGCGGGCAAAGCTACGAGCAGTACTTC.